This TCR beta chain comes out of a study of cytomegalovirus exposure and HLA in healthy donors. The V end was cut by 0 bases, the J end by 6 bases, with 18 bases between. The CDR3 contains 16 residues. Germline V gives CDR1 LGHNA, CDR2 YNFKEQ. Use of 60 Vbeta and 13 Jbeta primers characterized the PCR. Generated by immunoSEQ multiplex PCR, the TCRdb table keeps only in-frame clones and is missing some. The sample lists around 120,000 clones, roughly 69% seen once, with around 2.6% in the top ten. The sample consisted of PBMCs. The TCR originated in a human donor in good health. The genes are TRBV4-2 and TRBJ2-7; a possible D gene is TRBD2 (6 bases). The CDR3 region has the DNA TGTGCCAGCAGCCAAGAGTCGTCCCGGGAGTACGGCGAGCAGTACTTC. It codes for CASSQESSREYGEQYF.